The clone carrying this TCR beta chain came up once. Its cognate antigen is unknown. These data belong to a study of OX40 agonist ivuxolimab in advanced cancers. Study-wide findings and caveats: At 0.1 to 3.0 mg/kg, clonal expansion of CD4+ and CD8+ blood T cells had occurred by week 6.

This CDR3 is 15 amino acids long. Trimming cost V 0 bases and J 5 bases, with 11 bases left between them. Germline V gene sequence: CDR1 SGHDT, CDR2 YYEEEE. Sequencing used immunoSEQ multiplex PCR; TCRdb keeps in-frame clones, though not all of them. The sample holds around 67,000 clones, almost 85% seen once. The sequencing used CD4+ or CD8+ T cells sorted from blood, collected in a trial of the OX40 agonist ivuxolimab. This TCR came from an adult with an advanced solid tumor such as melanoma, head and neck, liver or kidney cancer. This chain joins TRBV5-6 and TRBJ1-4; D is undetermined. The CDR3: CASSLAVKTNEKLFF. The CDR3 region has the DNA TGTGCCAGCAGCTTGGCCGTTAAAACCAATGAAAAACTGTTTTTT. Complete variable domain (other parts from reference TRBV5-6 and TRBJ1-4): DAGVTQSPTHLIKTRGQQVTLRCSPKSGHDTVSWYQQALGQGPQFIFQYYEEEERQRGNFPDRFSGHQFPNYSSELNVNALLLGDSALYLCASSLAVKTNEKLFFGSGTQLSVL.